Reported below is one T cell receptor beta chain. This clonotype was observed at least ten times. Its antigen has not been determined. The sample holds no much larger clone one base away, and base qualities are not on file. Synthesis of TCR cDNA relied on 5'RACE template switching, a step that introduced a universal primer site along with unique molecular identifiers. Priming of cDNA synthesis was performed from both the TCR alpha and TCR beta constant segments. Library amplification used two PCR steps, and the second PCR step added sample barcodes and sequencing adapters. Sequencing of libraries was done on Illumina HiSeq 2500 (2x100 bp) or NovaSeq (2x150 bp). Per the authors' processing: Demultiplexing of reads and collapsing into UMI consensus sequences were performed with MIGEC, and V(D)J alignment was carried out with MiXCR. Vaccine-responding clonotypes were defined with edgeR using replicate PBMC samples, requiring FDR below 0.01 and a log2 fold change above 5 up to day 15. CD4 or CD8 identity was assigned to each bulk clonotype according to whether the clonotype was present at higher abundance in the sequenced CD4 repertoire or the sequenced CD8 repertoire. The public reads were quality trimmed at Q25 with fastp and then assembled into clones with MiXCR by TCRdb, keeping productive beta chains. Under each unique CDR3 protein, matching rows form one entry showing the most common genes and DNA. TCRdb, not the authors, supplied the V and J calls. The sample records a few hundred thousand distinct CDR3 sequences, around 6.4% of which are singletons. The ten largest clones take up 15% of the sample.

The treatment or condition label on this specimen signifies: live attenuated yellow fever vaccine strain. Two biological replicates of bulk PBMCs were collected at each blood-draw timepoint. A standard Ficoll-Paque protocol was used to isolate PBMCs from peripheral blood. RNA was extracted with TriZol from bulk PBMCs, CD4 and CD8 fractions, and dextramer-positive and dextramer-negative fractions. This record comes from a study of T cells after yellow fever vaccination (dated by TCRdb to 2018 to 2020). Looking at the study overall: The SMART-Seq v4 Ultra Low Input RNA kit was used to prepare libraries from fractions with low cell numbers. The cohort comprised two healthy male donors, one aged 18 to 30 and one aged 30 to 39 years. Blood was drawn at multiple timepoints before and after primary and secondary immunization, with bulk PBMC replicates and cell subsets isolated. To follow T-cell clones before and after primary and booster YFV17D yellow fever vaccination, bulk TCR alpha and beta repertoires were sequenced over time. Study-level results and caveats: A small fraction of clonotypes showed up in both the CD4 and CD8 compartments, probably as a result of convergent recombination. Compared with the primary T-cell response, the secondary T-cell response was weaker but faster, peaking on day 5 rather than day 15. Only a couple of donors were included in the study, so the extent to which the findings can be generalized is limited. Because abundant contaminating clonotypes from the bulk population could be contained in FACS-sorted repertoires, computational filtering was required. After the booster, most of the clones that had expanded following primary vaccination were detected again (roughly 96% of CD4 and around nine tenths of CD8), which suggests that memory was broadly maintained.

V ends up 6 bases short and J 5 bases short, with an unmatched junction base count of 10. Spanning cysteine to phenylalanine, the CDR3 consists of 14 amino acids. CDR3 DNA only is kept here, 42 bases in frame from base 1. The chain couples TRBV12-3 or TRBV12-4 to TRBJ2-7; TRBD1 matches 7 bases in the middle. The sequence was collected from a man younger than 45 who received the YFV17D yellow fever vaccine. The source material was PBMCs, sampled 5 days after the yellow fever booster vaccination. The CDR3 protein is CASSLRGREDEQYF. DNA sequence: TGTGCCAGCAGCTTGAGGGGGCGTGAGGACGAGCAGTACTTC.